Listed here is a single T cell receptor (beta chain). Its antigen is as yet unknown. This entry is derived from a study of CD8+ T cells in alopecia areata. General observations from the study: Under tofacitinib, fewer expanded CD8+ clones appeared among the top 100 scalp clones.

Extracted from the samples, RNA was reverse transcribed into cDNA to serve as the sequencing template. Measured with immunoSEQ multiplex PCR; TCRdb has only the in-frame clones, and not every one. This repertoire shows about 190,000 clones, 50% to 60% found once; its top ten account for less than 0.8%. The treatment: oral pan-JAK inhibitor, 5-10 mg twice daily. V was trimmed by 6 bases and J by 0 bases, leaving 18 bases between them. This CDR3 spans 18 amino acids. Germline CDR1 is SNHLY and CDR2 is FYNNEI. The J gene is TRBJ2-6, the V gene TRBV2; D gene unclear. The source was CD4+ T cells sorted from blood, collected at week 4, from a patient treated with tofacitinib. The receptor's source is a human donor with alopecia areata. CDR3 DNA sequence: TGTGCCAGCAGCCGCCCCCCCGGACCCTACTCTGGGGCCAACGTCCTGACTTTC. Amino acids: CASSRPPGPYSGANVLTF.